This T cell receptor beta chain was identified during a study of cytomegalovirus exposure and HLA in healthy donors. This clone came up once. Clones were sequenced by immunoSEQ multiplex PCR, and TCRdb holds only the in-frame ones, with some missing. This repertoire shows 100,000 to 150,000 clones, approximately 92% found once; its top ten account for approximately 1.2%. This CDR3 comprises 14 residues. V shed 3 bases and J shed 4 bases, with 12 bases lying between them. Germline CDR1 and CDR2: LNHDA and SQIVND (reference sequence). The sample was PBMCs. The rearrangement joins TRBV19 to TRBJ1-1; D gene ambiguous. The source is a young woman in good health and CMV-seronegative. In nucleotides, the CDR3 is TGTGCCAGTAGTATCTCCCTGGGGAGCACTGAAGCTTTCTTT. Its translation: CASSISLGSTEAFF.